Presented here are 7 T cell receptor beta chains from one specimen sequenced in a study of technical replicates of blood from a few donors. The method was immunoSEQ multiplex PCR; TCRdb's version includes in-frame clones alone and lacks a portion of them. The sample has about 93,000 clones; 95% are singletons. Sequencing input: T cells isolated from PBMCs. Every receptor here comes from a human donor in good health.

The chain combines TRBV25-1 with TRBJ2-1; perhaps TRBD1 as D (6 bases). This CDR3 spans 13 amino acids. Between the trimmed V and J ends, which lost 5 bases and 6 bases, there was a span of 11 bases. Germline CDR1 reads MGHDK; CDR2 reads SYGVNS. The CDR3 sequence is CASSSTGSNEQFF. The CDR3 bases are TGTGCCAGCAGTAGCACAGGGTCCAATGAGCAGTTCTTC.

The V gene is TRBV7-3, the J gene TRBJ2-6; perhaps TRBD2 as D (6 bases). There are 15 residues in the CDR3. V was trimmed by 4 bases and J by 0 bases, leaving 7 bases between them. CDR1 and CDR2 from the germline V gene are SGHTA and FQGTGA. This chain's CDR3 is CASSYGSSGANVLTF. CDR3 in DNA: TGTGCCAGCAGCTACGGGAGCTCTGGGGCCAACGTCCTGACTTTC.

The rearrangement joins TRBV28 to TRBJ2-7; D is perhaps TRBD1 (5 bases). V was cut by 8 bases and J by 0 bases, with 11 bases left in between. The germline gives CDR1 MDHEN, CDR2 SYDVKM. This CDR3 comprises 13 residues. Here the CDR3 reads CASEDSSSYEQYF. The DNA for the CDR3 is TGTGCCAGCGAAGACAGCAGCTCCTACGAGCAGTACTTC.

The chain is built from TRBV5-1 and TRBJ2-1; 8 bases align to TRBD2. J lost 0 bases, V lost 3 bases, and 5 bases had no gene match. The germline V gene encodes CDR1 SGHRS and CDR2 YFSETQ. This CDR3 is built from 16 residues. The CDR3 loop reads CASSSLSGDSYNEQFF. CDR3 bases: TGCGCCAGCAGCTCGCTTAGCGGGGACTCCTACAATGAGCAGTTCTTC.

Comment on this clone: The junction shows a germline mismatch at one end, possibly a read error. The chain links TRBV7-7 to TRBJ2-5, with 9 bases fitting TRBD1. The CDR3 totals 14 residues. From germline, CDR1 is SSHAT and CDR2 FNYEAQ (reference sequence). CDR3 protein: CASSATGGIETQYF. The DNA for the CDR3 is TGTGCTAGCAGCGCAACAGGGGGCATAGAGACCCAGTACTTC.

The V and J genes are TRBV5-8 and TRBJ1-1; 8 bases align to TRBD1. Trimming cost V 1 base and J 1 base; bases outside gene matches: 6. The CDR3 runs 16 residues. From germline, CDR1 is SGHTS and CDR2 YDEGEE. The CDR3 nucleotides are TGTGCCAGCAGCTTGAGACAGGGGAGAGGGAACACTGAAGCTTTCTTT. Protein: CASSLRQGRGNTEAFF.

The CDR3 loop reads CASSSMGGGNEKLFF. As DNA, the CDR3 is TGTGCCAGCAGCTCAATGGGCGGGGGTAATGAAAAACTGTTTTTT. J is TRBJ1-4 and V is TRBV7-9, with D tentatively TRBD1 (5 bases). This CDR3 spans 15 amino acids. The germline V gene encodes CDR1 SEHNR and CDR2 FQNEAQ (reference sequence). Trimming pared 4 bases from V and 4 bases from J, leaving 13 bases between. Full variable domain (remainder filled in from reference TRBV7-9 and TRBJ1-4): DTGVSQNPRHKITKRGQNVTFRCDPISEHNRLYWYRQTLGQGPEFLTYFQNEAQLEKSRLLSDRFSAERPKGSFSTLEIQRTEQGDSAMYLCASSSMGGGNEKLFFGSGTQLSVL.